This record covers a single T cell receptor beta chain. The target antigen is unknown. This specimen comes from a study of OX40 agonist ivuxolimab in advanced cancers. In the study overall: Patients received ivuxolimab, an agonistic anti-OX40 (CD134) antibody. Patients received intravenous ivuxolimab every 2 weeks at 0.01 to 10 mg/kg. Overall study findings and caveats: Researchers did not determine the expanded peripheral T cells' antigen specificity.

Losses at the gene ends were 3 bases for V and 4 bases for J; bases not matched to a gene: 10. Per the germline V gene, CDR1 is MGHRA and CDR2 is YSYEKL. CDR3 size: 16 residues. TCRdb's table, derived via immunoSEQ multiplex PCR, lists solely in-frame clones and lacks some. The sample holds tens of thousands of clones; approximately 80% are singletons and the top ten take roughly 18%. Here the sequenced sample was CD4+ or CD8+ T cells sorted from blood, taken in a trial of the OX40 agonist ivuxolimab. This receptor was identified in an adult with an advanced solid tumor such as melanoma, head and neck, liver or kidney cancer. The J gene is TRBJ2-7, the V gene TRBV4-1; TRBD1 agrees at 9 bases. CDR3 region: CASSHPRTGEKYEQYF. Here the CDR3 DNA reads TGCGCCAGCAGCCACCCTCGGACAGGGGAAAAATACGAGCAGTACTTC.